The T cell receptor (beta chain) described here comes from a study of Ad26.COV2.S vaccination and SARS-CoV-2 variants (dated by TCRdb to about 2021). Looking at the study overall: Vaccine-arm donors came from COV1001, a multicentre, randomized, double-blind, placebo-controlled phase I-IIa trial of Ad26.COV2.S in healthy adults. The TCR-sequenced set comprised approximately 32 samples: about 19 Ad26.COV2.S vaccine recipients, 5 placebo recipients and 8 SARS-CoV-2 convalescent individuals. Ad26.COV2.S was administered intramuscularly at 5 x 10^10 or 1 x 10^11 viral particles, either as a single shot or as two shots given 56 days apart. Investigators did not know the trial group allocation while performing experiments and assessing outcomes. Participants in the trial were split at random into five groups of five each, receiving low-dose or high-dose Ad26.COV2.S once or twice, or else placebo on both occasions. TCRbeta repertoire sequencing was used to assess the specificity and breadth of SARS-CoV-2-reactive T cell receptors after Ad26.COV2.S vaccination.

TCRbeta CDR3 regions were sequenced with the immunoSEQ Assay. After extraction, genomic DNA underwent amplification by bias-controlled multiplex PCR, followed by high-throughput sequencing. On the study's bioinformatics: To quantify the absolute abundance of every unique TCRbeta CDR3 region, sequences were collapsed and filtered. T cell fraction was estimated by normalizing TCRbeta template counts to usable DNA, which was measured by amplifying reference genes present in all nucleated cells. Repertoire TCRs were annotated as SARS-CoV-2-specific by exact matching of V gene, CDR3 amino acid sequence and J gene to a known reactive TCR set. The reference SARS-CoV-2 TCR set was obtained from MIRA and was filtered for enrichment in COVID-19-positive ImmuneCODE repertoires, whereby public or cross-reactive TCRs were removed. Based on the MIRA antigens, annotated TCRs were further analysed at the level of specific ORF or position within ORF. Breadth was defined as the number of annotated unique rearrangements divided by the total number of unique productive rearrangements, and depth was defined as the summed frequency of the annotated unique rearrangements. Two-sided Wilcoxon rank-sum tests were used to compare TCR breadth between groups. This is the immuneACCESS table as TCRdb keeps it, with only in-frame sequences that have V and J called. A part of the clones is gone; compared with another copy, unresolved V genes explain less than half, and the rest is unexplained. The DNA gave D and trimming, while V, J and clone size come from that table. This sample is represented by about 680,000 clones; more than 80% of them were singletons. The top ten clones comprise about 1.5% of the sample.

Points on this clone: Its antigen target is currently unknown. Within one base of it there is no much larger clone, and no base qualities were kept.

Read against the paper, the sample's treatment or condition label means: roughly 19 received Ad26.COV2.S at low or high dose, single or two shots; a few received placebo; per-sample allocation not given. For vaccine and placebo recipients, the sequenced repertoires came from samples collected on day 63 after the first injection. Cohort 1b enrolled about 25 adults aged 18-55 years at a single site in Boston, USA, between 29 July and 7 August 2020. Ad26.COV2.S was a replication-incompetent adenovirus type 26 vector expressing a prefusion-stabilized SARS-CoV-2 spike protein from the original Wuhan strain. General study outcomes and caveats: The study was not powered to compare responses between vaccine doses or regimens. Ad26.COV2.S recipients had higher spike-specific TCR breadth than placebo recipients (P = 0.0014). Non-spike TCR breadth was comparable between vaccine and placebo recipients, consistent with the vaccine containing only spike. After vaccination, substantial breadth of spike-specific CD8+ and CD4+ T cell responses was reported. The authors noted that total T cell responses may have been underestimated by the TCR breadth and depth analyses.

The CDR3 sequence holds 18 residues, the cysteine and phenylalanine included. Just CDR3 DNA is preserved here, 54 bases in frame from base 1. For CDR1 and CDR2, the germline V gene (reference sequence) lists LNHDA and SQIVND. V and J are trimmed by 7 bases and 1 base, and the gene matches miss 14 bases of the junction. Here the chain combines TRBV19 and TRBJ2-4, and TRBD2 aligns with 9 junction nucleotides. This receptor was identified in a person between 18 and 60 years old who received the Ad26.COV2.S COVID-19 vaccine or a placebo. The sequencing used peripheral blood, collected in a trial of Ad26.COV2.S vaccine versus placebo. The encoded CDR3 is CASKVGREGRNAKNIQYF. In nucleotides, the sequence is TGTGCCAGTAAAGTAGGGCGGGAGGGCCGCAACGCCAAAAACATTCAGTACTTC. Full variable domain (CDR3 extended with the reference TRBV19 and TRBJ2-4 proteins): DGGITQSPKYLFRKEGQNVTLSCEQNLNHDAMYWYRQDPGQGLRLIYYSQIVNDFQKGDIAEGYSVSREKKESFPLTVTSAQKNPTAFYLCASKVGREGRNAKNIQYFGAGTRLSVL.